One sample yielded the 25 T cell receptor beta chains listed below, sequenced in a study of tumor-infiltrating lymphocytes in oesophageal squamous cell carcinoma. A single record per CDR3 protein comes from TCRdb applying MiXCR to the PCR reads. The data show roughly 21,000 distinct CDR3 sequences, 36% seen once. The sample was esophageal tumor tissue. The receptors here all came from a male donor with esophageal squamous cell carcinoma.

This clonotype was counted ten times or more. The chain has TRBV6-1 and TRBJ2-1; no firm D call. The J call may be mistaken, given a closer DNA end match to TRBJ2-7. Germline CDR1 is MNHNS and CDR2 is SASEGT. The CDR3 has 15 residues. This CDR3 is CASSYFGAASDEQYF. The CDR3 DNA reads TGTGCCAGCAGTTATTTCGGCGCCGCTAGTGACGAGCAGTACTTC.

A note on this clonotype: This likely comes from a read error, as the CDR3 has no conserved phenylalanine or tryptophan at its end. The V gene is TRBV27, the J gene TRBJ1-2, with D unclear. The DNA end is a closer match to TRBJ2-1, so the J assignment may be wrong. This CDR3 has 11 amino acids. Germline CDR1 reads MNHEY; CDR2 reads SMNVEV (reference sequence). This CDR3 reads CASSKQETQFL. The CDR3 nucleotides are TGTGCCAGCAGTAAACAAGAGACCCAGTTCTTG.

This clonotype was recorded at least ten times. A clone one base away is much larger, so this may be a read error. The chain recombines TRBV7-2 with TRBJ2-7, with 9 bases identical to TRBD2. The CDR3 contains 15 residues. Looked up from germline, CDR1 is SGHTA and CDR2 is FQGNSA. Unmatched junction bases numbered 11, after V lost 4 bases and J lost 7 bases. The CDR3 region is CASSSVAGDYNEQYF. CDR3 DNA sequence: TGTGCCAGCAGCTCCGTAGCGGGGGATTACAATGAGCAGTACTTC. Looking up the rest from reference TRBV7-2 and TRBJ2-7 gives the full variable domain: GAGVSQSPSNKVTEKGKDVELRCDPISGHTALYWYRQSLGQGLEFLIYFQGNSAPDKSGLPSDRFSAERTGGSVSTLTIQRTQQEDSAVYLCASSSVAGDYNEQYFGPGTRLTVT.

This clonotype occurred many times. CDR3 sequence: CASSRTGGFAVYEQYF. CDR3 DNA: TGTGCCAGCAGTAGGACAGGGGGATTTGCAGTCTACGAGCAGTACTTC. This chain uses TRBV27 with TRBJ2-5; 10 nucleotides match TRBD1. TRBJ2-7 explains the end of the DNA better; the J call may be wrong. CDR3 length: 16 residues. In germline, CDR1 is MNHEY, CDR2 SMNVEV (reference sequence).

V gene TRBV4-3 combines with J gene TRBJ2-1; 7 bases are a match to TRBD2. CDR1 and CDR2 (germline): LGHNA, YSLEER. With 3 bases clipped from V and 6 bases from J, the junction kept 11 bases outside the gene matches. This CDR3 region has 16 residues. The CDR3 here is CASSHATSHVFNEQFF. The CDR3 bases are TGCGCCAGCAGCCACGCGACTAGCCATGTTTTCAATGAGCAGTTCTTC.

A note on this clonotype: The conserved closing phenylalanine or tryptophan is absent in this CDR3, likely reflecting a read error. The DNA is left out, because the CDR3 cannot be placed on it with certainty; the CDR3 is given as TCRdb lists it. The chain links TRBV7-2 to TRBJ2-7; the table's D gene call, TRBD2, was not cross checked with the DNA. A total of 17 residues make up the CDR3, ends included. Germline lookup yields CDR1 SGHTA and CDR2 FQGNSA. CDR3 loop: CASSLEQDQDYGYTFGS.

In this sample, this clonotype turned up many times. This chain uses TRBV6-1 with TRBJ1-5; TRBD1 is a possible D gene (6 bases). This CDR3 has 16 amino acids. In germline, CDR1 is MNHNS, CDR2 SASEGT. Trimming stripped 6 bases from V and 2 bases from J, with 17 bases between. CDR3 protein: CASSSTGTSRNQPQHF. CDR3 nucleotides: TGTGCCAGCAGCTCCACAGGGACGAGTCGCAATCAGCCCCAGCATTTT.

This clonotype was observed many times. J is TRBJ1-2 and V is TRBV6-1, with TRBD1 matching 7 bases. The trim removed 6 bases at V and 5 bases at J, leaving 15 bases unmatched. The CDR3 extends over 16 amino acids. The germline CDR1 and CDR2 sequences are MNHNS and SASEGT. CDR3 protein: CASRDPSGQKSYGYTF. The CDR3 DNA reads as TGTGCCAGCAGAGACCCCTCGGGACAGAAATCTTATGGCTACACCTTC.

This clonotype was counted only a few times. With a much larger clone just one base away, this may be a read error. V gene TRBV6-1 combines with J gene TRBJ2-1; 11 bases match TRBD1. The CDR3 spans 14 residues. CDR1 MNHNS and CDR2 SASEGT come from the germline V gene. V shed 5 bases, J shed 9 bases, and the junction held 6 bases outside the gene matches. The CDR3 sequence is CASSRTGGAGEQFF. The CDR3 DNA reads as TGTGCCAGCAGTAGGACAGGGGGCGCGGGTGAGCAGTTCTTC.

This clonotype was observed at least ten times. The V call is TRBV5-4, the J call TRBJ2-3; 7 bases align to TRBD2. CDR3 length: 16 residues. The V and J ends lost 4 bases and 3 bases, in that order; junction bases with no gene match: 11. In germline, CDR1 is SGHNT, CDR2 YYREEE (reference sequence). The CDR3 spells CASSKGGVASTDTQYF. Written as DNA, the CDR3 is TGTGCCAGCAGCAAGGGAGGGGTAGCGTCGACAGATACGCAGTATTTT.

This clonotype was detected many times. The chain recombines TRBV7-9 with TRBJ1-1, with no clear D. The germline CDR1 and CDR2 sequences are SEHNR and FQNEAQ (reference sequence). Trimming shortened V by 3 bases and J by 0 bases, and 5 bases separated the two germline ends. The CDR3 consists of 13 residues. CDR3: CASSFSVNTEAFF. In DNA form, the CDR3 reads TGTGCCAGCAGCTTCTCCGTGAACACTGAAGCTTTCTTT.

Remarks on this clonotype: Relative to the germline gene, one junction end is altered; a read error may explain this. The CDR3 loop reads CARSLERESYEQYF. The CDR3, as DNA: TGTGCCCGCAGCTTAGAGCGGGAGTCCTACGAGCAGTACTTT. The J gene is TRBJ1-6, the V gene TRBV7-2; no clear D. The CDR3 covers 14 residues. Germline V CDR1 and CDR2: SGHTA, FQGNSA. Variable domain in full (rest from reference TRBV7-2 and TRBJ1-6): GAGVSQSPSNKVTEKGKDVELRCDPISGHTALYWYRQSLGQGLEFLIYFQGNSAPDKSGLPSDRFSAERTGGSVSTLTIQRTQQEDSAVYLCARSLERESYEQYFGNGTRLTVT.

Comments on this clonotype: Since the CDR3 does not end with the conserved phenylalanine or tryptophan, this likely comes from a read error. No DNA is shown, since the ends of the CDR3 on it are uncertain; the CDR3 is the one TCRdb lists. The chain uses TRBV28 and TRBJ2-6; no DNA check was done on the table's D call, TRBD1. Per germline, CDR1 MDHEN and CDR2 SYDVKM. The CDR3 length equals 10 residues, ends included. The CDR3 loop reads CASSFFDRAV.

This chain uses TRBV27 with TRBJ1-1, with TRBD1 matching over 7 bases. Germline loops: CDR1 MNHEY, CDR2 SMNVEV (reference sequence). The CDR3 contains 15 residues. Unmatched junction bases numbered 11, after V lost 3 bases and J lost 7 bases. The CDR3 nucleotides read TGTGCCAGCAGTTTTACCGGGACAGACGATTTTGAAGCTTTCTTT. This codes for CASSFTGTDDFEAFF.

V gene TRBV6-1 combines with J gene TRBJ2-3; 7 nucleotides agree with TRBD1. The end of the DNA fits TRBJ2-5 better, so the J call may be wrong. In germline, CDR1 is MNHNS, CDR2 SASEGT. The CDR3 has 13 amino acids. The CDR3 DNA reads TGTGCCAGCAGTGAAGGACAGGGAGAGACCCAGTACTTC. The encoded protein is CASSEGQGETQYF.

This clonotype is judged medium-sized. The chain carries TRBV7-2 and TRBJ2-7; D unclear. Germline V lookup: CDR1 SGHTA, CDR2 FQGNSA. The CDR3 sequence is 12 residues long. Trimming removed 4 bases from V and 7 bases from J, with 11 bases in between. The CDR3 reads CASSSAGLEQYF. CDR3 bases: TGTGCCAGCAGCTCTGCTGGCCTGGAGCAGTACTTC.

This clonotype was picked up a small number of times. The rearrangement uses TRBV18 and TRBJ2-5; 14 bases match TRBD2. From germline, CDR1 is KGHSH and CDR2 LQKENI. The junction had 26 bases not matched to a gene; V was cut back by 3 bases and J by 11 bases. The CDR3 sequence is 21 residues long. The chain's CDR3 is CASSPRMLPGLAGVPYNEQYF. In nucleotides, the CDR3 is TGTGCCAGCTCACCCAGAATGTTACCGGGACTAGCGGGAGTCCCCTACAATGAGCAGTACTTC.

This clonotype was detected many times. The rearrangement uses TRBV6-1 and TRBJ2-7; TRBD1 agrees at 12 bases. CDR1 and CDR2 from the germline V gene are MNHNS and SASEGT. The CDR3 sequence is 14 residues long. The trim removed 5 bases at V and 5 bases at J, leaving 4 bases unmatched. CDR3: CASSRDRGRDEQYF. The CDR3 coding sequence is TGTGCCAGCAGTCGGGACAGGGGGCGCGACGAGCAGTACTTC.

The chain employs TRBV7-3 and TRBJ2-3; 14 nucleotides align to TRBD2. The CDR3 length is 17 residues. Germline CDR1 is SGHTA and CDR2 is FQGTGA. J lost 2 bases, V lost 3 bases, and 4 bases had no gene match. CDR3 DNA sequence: TGTGCCAGCAGCTTTGGGACTAGCGGGGGACCCACAGATACGCAGTATTTT. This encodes CASSFGTSGGPTDTQYF.

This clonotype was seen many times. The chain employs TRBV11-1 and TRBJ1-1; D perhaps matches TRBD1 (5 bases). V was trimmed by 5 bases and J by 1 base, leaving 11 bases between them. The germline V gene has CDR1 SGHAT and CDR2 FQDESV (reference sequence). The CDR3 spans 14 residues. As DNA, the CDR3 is TGTGCCAGCAGCACACGGACACGGAACACTGAAGCTTTCTTT. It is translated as CASSTRTRNTEAFF.

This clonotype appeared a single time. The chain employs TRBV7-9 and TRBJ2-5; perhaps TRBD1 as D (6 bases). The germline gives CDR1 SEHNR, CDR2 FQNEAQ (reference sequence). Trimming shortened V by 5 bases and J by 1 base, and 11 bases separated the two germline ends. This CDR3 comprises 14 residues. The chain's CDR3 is CASSRGHPQETQYF. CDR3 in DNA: TGTGCCAGCAGCAGGGGACACCCCCAAGAGACCCAGTACTTC.

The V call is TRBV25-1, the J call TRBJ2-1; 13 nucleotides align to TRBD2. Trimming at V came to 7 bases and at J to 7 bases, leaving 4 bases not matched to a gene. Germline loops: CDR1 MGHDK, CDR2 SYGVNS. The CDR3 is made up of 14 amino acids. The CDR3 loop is CASNGTSGMNEQFF. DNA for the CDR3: TGTGCCAGCAACGGGACTAGCGGGATGAATGAGCAGTTCTTC.

The CDR3 spells CASSMELLAAYNEQFF. The DNA for the CDR3 is TGTGCCAGTAGTATGGAGCTACTAGCGGCATACAATGAGCAGTTCTTC. This chain connects TRBV19 to TRBJ2-1; TRBD2 aligns across 8 bases. Germline V gene sequence: CDR1 LNHDA, CDR2 SQIVND (reference sequence). J lost 4 bases, V lost 3 bases, and 8 bases had no gene match. The CDR3 runs to 16 residues.

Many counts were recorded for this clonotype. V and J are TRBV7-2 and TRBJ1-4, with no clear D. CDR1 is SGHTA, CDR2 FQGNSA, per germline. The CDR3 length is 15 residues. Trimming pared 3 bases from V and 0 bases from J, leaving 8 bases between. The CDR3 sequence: CASSFSYSTNEKLFF. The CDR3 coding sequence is TGTGCCAGCAGCTTCTCCTATTCAACTAATGAAAAACTGTTTTTT. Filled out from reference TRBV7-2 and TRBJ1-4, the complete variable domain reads GAGVSQSPSNKVTEKGKDVELRCDPISGHTALYWYRQSLGQGLEFLIYFQGNSAPDKSGLPSDRFSAERTGGSVSTLTIQRTQQEDSAVYLCASSFSYSTNEKLFFGSGTQLSVL.

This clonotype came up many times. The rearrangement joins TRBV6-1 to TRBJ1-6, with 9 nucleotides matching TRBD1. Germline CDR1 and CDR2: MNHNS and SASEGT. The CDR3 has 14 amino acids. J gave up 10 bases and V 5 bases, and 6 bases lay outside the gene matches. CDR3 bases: TGTGCCAGCAGTTTACAGGGGGCGAGATCACCCCTCCACTTT. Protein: CASSLQGARSPLHF.